This TCR beta chain stems from a study of blood T cells in healthy people across ages (dated by TCRdb to between 2014 and 2017). Regarding the research as a whole: In model experiments, template switching captured about one uniquely barcoded TCR beta cDNA molecule for every two T cells. Age-related changes in TCR beta repertoire diversity were measured in the study by deep sequencing normalized with unique cDNA molecular identifiers. The donors were divided into four age groups: young (average approximately 15 years), middle-aged (about 39), aged (approximately 62) and long-lived (about 90). To avoid experimental bias, donors of different ages were distributed randomly across sequencing lanes. Using the same blood draw, the study looked at two additional independent replicas of 1 million unique cDNA reads for two donors, one aged 18 to 30 and the other aged 80 or older. The research as a whole found: Observed TCR beta diversity per million T cells fell roughly linearly with age, and a significant reduction was already apparent by age about 38. The CMV infection status of donors was not known, potentially confounding age-related changes in expanded clonotypes. Compared with the aged group, more naive CD4+ T cells, fewer expanded clones and increased TCR diversity were shown by the long-lived group, suggesting age selection. The percentage of naive T cells measured by flow cytometry correlated strongly with observed TCR beta diversity. Since profiling was done on bulk unsorted PBMCs, naive and antigen-experienced compartments could not be conclusively compared. Estimates of total diversity from one million sequenced T cells were regarded as lower bounds and underestimates.

A note on this clonotype: What antigen it recognizes has not been identified. Per-base quality was not reported, and no clone a single base away is much larger than it.

The roughly 39 donors, aged roughly 6 to 95 years, were systemically healthy Caucasian individuals from Russia. Ten milliliters of peripheral blood were drawn from each donor into EDTA-treated Vacutainer tubes. Ficoll-Paque density-gradient centrifugation was used to isolate PBMCs, with at least 7 million per sample. Trizol reagent was used to extract total RNA from the PBMCs, yielding at least 5.5 micrograms per sample. The percentages of naive CD45RAhigh/CD27high T cells were determined by flow cytometry on a PBMC aliquot from every donor. Library preparation employed 5' RACE. For sequencing, an Illumina HiSeq 2500 was employed. A second 7 to 11 cycle PCR used a sample-barcoded 5' primer and a J-beta primer mix. A unique molecular identifier was introduced onto each TCR beta cDNA molecule by a template-switch 5' adaptor carrying 12 random nucleotides. Each sample yielded at least 3 million CDR3-containing paired-end reads. First-strand cDNA synthesis was performed from all RNA using the Mint cDNA synthesis kit, with priming by a TRBC-specific oligonucleotide. Following uracil-DNA glycosylase treatment, a first 18-cycle PCR with universal primers M1SS and BC2_uni_R was performed on all cDNA. As for how the authors treated the data: Normalization of each sample was performed by random selection of 1 million high-quality reads, each carrying a distinct molecular identifier. Reads sharing molecular identifiers were discarded rather than binned into consensus sequences. MiTCR, run with a Q25 quality threshold and the strictest error-elimination algorithm, handled CDR3 identification, clonotype clustering and error correction. A nonparametric unseen species model using Euler transformation provided a lower-bound estimate of total TCR beta diversity. TCRdb ran its own pipeline on the public reads, namely fastp trimming at Q25 and MiXCR clone calling, and kept in-frame beta chains. A single entry per CDR3 protein holds the most common genes and DNA from its merged rows. These V and J calls derive from TCRdb rather than the authors' analysis. In this sample the table shows approximately 600,000 distinct CDR3 sequences, around three fifths of which occur a single time. The ten largest make up approximately 40% of the sample.

The germline V gene sets CDR1 to LGHNT and CDR2 to FRNRAP. The junction carries 8 bases between V and J, which are trimmed by 6 bases and 0 bases respectively. From its cysteine to its phenylalanine, the CDR3 spans 13 amino acids. The entry retains the CDR3 DNA only, 39 bases that are in frame from base 1. The sequence was collected from a man aged 55 to 70 in good health. The sample comprised blood. Recombination connected TRBV12-5 to TRBJ2-5, with the D gene call left open. The DNA sequence is as follows: TGTGCTAGTGGCCCTCCAAACCAAGAGACCCAGTACTTC. The encoded protein is CASGPPNQETQYF.